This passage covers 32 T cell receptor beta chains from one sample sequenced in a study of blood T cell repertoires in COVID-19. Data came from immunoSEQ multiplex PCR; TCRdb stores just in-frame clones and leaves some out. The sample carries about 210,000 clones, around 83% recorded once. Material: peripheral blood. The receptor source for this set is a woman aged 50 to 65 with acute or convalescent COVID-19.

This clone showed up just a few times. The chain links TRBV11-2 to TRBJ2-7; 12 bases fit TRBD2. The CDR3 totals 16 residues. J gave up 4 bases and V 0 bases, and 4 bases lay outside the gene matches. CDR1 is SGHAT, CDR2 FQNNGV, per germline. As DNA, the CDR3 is TGTGCCAGCAGCTTAGAGGTCCTAGCGGGAGGGTACGAGCAGTACTTC. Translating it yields CASSLEVLAGGYEQYF.

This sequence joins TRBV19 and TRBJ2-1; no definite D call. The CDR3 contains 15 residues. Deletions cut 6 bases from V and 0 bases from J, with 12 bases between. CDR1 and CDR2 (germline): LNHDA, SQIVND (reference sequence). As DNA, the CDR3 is TGTGCCAGTAGAGAGCGTCCCAGCTCCTACAATGAGCAGTTCTTC. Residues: CASRERPSSYNEQFF.

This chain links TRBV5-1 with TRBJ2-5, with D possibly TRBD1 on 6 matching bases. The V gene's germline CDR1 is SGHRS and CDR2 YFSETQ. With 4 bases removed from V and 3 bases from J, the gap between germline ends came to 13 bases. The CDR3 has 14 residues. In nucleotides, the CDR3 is TGCGCCAGCAGCCCAGGGGTTACCAAAGAGACCCAGTACTTC. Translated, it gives CASSPGVTKETQYF.

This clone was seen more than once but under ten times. The CDR3 region is CASRRLGSGELFF. DNA for the CDR3: TGTGCCAGCAGACGTCTAGGATCCGGGGAGCTGTTTTTT. The chain employs TRBV2 and TRBJ2-2; D is unresolved. The V end was cut by 6 bases, the J end by 6 bases, with 11 bases between. Germline V lookup: CDR1 SNHLY, CDR2 FYNNEI. CDR3 size: 13 residues.

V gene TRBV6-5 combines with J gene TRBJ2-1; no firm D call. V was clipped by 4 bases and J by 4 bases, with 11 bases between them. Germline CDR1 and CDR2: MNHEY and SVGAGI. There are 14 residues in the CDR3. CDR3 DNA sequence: TGTGCCAGCAGTTCCTGGGCAGATTACAATGAGCAGTTCTTC. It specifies CASSSWADYNEQFF.

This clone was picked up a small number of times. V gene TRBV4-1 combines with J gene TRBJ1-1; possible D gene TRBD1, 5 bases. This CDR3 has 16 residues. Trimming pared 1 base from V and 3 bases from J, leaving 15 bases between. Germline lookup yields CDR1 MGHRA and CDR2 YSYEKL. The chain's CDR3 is CASSQGSSGTYTEAFF. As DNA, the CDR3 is TGCGCCAGCAGCCAAGGTAGCTCAGGGACTTACACTGAAGCTTTCTTT.

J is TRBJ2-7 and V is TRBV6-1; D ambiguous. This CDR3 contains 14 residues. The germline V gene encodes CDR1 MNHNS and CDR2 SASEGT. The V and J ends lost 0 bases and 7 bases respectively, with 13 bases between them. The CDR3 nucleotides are TGTGCCAGCAGTGAAGCTTCAACACCCGATGAGCAGTACTTC. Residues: CASSEASTPDEQYF.

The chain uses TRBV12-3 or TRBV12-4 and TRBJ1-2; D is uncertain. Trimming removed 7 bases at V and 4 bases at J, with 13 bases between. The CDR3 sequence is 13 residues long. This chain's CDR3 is CASTTTGAYGYTF. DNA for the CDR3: TGTGCCAGCACGACCACGGGAGCCTATGGCTACACCTTC.

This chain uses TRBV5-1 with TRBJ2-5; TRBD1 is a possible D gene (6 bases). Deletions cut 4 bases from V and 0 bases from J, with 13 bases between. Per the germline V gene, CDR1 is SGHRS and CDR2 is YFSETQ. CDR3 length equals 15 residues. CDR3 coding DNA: TGCGCCAGCAGCCCCGGGACATTGTACCAAGAGACCCAGTACTTC. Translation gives CASSPGTLYQETQYF. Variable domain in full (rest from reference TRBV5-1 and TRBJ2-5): KAGVTQTPRYLIKTRGQQVTLSCSPISGHRSVSWYQQTPGQGLQFLFEYFSETQRNKGNFPGRFSGRQFSNSRSEMNVSTLELGDSALYLCASSPGTLYQETQYFGPGTRLLVL.

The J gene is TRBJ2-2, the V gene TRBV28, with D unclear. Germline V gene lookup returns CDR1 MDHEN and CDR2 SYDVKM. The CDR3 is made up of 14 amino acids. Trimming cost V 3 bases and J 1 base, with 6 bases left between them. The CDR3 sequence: CASSFAGNTGELFF. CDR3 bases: TGTGCCAGCAGTTTTGCCGGGAACACCGGGGAGCTGTTTTTT.

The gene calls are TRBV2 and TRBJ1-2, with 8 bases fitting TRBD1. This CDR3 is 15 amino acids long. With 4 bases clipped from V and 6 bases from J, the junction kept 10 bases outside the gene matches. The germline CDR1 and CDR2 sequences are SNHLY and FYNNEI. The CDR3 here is CASSVTGAQVDGYTF. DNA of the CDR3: TGTGCCAGCAGTGTGACAGGGGCCCAAGTGGATGGCTACACCTTC.

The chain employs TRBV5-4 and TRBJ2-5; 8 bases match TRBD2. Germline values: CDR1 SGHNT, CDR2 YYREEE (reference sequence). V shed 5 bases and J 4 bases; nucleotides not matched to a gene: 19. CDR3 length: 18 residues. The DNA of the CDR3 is TGTGCCAGCAGTCTAGTAGCGGGATCCTTCACGTTCACAGAGACCCAGTACTTC. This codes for CASSLVAGSFTFTETQYF.

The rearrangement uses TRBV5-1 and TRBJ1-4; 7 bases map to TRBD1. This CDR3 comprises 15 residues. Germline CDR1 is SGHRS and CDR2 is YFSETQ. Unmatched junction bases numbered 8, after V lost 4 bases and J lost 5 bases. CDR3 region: CASSPGQATNEKLFF. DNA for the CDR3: TGCGCCAGCAGCCCCGGACAGGCCACCAATGAAAAACTGTTTTTT.

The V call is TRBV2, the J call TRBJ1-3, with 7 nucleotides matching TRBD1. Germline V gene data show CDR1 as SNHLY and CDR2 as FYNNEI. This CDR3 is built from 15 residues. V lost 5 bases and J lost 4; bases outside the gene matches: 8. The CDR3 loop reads CASSNLQGGGNTIYF. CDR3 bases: TGTGCCAGCAGTAACCTCCAGGGGGGCGGAAACACCATATATTTT.

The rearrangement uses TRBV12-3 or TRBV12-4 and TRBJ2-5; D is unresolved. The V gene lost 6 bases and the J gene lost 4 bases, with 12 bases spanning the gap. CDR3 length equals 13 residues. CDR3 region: CASSPRFGETQYF. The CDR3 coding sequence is TGTGCCAGCAGCCCGCGGTTCGGAGAGACCCAGTACTTC.

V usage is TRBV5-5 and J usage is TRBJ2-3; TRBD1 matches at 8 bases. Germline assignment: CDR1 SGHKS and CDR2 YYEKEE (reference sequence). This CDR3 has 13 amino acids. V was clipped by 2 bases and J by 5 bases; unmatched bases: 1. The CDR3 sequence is CASSFRGQDTQYF. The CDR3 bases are TGTGCCAGCAGCTTCAGGGGGCAAGATACGCAGTATTTT.

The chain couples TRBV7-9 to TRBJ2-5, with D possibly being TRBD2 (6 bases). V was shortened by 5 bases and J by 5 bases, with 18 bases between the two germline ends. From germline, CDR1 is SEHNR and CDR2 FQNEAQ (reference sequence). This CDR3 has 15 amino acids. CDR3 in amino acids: CASSRVSPRGETQYF. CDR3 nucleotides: TGTGCCAGCAGCCGTGTCAGTCCCCGGGGGGAGACCCAGTACTTC. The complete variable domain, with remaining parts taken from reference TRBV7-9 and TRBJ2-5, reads DTGVSQNPRHKITKRGQNVTFRCDPISEHNRLYWYRQTLGQGPEFLTYFQNEAQLEKSRLLSDRFSAERPKGSFSTLEIQRTEQGDSAMYLCASSRVSPRGETQYFGPGTRLLVL.

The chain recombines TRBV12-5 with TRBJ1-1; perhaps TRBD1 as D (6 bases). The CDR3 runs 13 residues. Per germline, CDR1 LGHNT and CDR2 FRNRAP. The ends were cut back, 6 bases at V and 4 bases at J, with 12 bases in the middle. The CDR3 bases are TGTGCTAGTGGCCACGGGGGGCCCACTGAAGCTTTCTTT. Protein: CASGHGGPTEAFF.

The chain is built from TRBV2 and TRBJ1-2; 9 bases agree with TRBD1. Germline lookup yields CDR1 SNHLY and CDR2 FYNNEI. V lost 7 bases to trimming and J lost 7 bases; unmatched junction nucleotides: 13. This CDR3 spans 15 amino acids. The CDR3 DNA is TGTGCCAGCACAGAACAGGGGGCCCGACTCGGTGGCTACACCTTC. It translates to CASTEQGARLGGYTF.

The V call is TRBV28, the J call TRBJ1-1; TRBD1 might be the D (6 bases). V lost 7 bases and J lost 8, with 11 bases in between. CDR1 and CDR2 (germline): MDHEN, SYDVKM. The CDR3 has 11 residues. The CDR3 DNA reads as TGTGCCAGCACCAACAGGGCGGAAGCTTTCTTT. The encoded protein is CASTNRAEAFF.

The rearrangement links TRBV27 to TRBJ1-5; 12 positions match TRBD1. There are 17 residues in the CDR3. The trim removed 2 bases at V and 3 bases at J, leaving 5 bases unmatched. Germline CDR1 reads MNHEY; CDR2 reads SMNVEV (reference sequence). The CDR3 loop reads CASSLMGQGANNQPQHF. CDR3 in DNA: TGTGCCAGCAGTTTAATGGGACAGGGGGCAAACAATCAGCCCCAGCATTTT.

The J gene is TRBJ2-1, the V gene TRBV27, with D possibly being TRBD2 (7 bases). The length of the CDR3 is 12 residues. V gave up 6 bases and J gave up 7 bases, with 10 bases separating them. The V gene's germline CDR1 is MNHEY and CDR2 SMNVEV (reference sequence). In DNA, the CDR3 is TGTGCCAGCAGGAGGGGGGGGAATGAGCAGTTCTTC. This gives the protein CASRRGGNEQFF.

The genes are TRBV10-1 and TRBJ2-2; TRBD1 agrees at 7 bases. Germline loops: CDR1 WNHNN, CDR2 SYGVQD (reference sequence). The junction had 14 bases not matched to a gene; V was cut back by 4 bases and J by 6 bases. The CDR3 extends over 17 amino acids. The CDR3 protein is CASSAPTGARQAGELFF. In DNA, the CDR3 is TGCGCCAGCAGTGCTCCTACAGGGGCCCGGCAGGCCGGGGAGCTGTTTTTT.

Written as DNA, the CDR3 is TGTGCCTGGAGTGGGACAGGGACCTCTGGAAACACCATATATTTT. This encodes CAWSGTGTSGNTIYF. V and J are TRBV30 and TRBJ1-3; 8 nucleotides line up with TRBD1. V was clipped by 1 base and J by 0 bases; unmatched bases: 2. This CDR3 contains 15 residues. Germline V gene sequence: CDR1 GTSNPN, CDR2 SVGIG (reference sequence). The full variable domain, completed using reference TRBV30 and TRBJ1-3, is SQTIHQWPATLVQPVGSPLSLECTVEGTSNPNLYWYRQAAGRGLQLLFYSVGIGQISSEVPQNLSASRPQDRQFILSSKKLLLSDSGFYLCAWSGTGTSGNTIYFGEGSWLTVV.

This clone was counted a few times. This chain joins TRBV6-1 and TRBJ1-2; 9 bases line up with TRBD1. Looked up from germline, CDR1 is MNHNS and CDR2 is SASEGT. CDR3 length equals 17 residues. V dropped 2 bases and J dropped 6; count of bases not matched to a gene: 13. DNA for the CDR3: TGTGCCAGCAGTGAATACCTGACGGGACAGGGCCGACATGGCTACACCTTC. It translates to CASSEYLTGQGRHGYTF.

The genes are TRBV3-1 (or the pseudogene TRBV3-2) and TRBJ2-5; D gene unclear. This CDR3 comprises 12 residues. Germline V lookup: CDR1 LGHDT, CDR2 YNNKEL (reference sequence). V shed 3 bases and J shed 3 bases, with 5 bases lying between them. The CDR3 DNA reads TGTGCCAGCAGCCACATAGAAGAGACCCAGTACTTC. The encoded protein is CASSHIEETQYF.

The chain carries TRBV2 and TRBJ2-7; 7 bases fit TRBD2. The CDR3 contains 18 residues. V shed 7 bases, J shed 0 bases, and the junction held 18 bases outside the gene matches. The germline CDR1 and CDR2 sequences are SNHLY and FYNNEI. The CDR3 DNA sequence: TGTGCCAGCATCCGGAGAGGGAGGGAGCGGGCCGCCTCCTACGAGCAGTACTTC. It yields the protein CASIRRGRERAASYEQYF.

DNA for the CDR3: TGTGCCAGTGTGAATCTTGGAGGCGGGAGTAGCGGCGATGAGCAGTTCTTC. It is translated as CASVNLGGGSSGDEQFF. The chain has TRBV19 and TRBJ2-1, with 7 positions matching TRBD2. The J segment lost 8 bases and the V segment lost 8 bases, leaving 21 bases of the junction unmatched. In germline, CDR1 is LNHDA, CDR2 SQIVND (reference sequence). The CDR3 is made up of 17 amino acids.

The chain's CDR3 is CATSDPGAGPRLQETQYF. In DNA, the CDR3 is TGTGCCACCAGTGACCCGGGAGCGGGACCCCGGTTACAAGAGACCCAGTACTTC. This chain joins TRBV24-1 and TRBJ2-5; 7 nucleotides agree with TRBD2. Unmatched junction bases numbered 15, after V lost 4 bases and J lost 2 bases. This CDR3 is 18 amino acids long. CDR1 KGHDR and CDR2 SFDVKD come from the germline V gene.

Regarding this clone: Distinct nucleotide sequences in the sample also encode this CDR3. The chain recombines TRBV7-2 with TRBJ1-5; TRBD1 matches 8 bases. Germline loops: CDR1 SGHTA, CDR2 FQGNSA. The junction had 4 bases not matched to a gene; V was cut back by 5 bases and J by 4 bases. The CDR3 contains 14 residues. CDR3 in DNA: TGTGCCAGCAGCCTCACAGGGGGGAATCAGCCCCAGCATTTT. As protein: CASSLTGGNQPQHF.

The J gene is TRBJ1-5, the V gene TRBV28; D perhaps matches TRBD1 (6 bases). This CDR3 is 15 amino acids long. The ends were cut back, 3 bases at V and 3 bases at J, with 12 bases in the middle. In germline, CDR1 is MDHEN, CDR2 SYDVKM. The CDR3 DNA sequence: TGTGCCAGCAGTTTGGTGGGGGCGGTCAATCAGCCCCAGCATTTT. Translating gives CASSLVGAVNQPQHF.

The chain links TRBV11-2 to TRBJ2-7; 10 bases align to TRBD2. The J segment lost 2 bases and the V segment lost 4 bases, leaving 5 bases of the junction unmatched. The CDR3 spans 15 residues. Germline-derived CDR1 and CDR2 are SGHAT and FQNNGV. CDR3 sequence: CASSSGLAATYEQYF. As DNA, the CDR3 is TGTGCCAGCAGCTCAGGACTAGCGGCAACCTACGAGCAGTACTTC.